This TCR beta chain was recorded in a study of blood T cells in healthy people across ages. Study findings and constraints: Donors of long life had a larger count of naive CD4+ cells and greater diversity than aged donors. Per million T cells, TCR beta diversity dropped about linearly as age rose. It was not possible, with unsorted PBMCs, to conclusively compare naive and antigen-experienced cells.

Sample-barcoded 5' priming and a J-beta primer mix drove a second PCR of about 6 to 12 cycles. A tag from a template-switch adaptor with 12 random nucleotides marked each cDNA molecule. MiXCR was run by TCRdb on the 5' RACE reads, yielding one entry per CDR3 protein. Found here are over 1,500,000 distinct CDR3 sequences, roughly 49% of them singletons; the top ten hold 2% to 2.5%. On this clonotype: Its target is not known.

Trimming cost V 4 bases and J 2 bases; bases outside gene matches: 5. CDR1 SGDLS and CDR2 YYNGEE come from the germline V gene. The CDR3 is 15 residues long. This clonotype originated in a woman aged 40 to 50 in good health. Material: blood. This rearrangement joins TRBV9 to TRBJ1-3; 8 bases are shared with TRBD1. CDR3 in amino acids: CASSSGTGTGNTIYF. CDR3 nucleotide sequence: TGTGCCAGCAGCTCCGGGACAGGAACTGGAAACACCATATATTTT.